This TCR beta chain was identified during a study of Graves' ophthalmopathy and Graves' hyperthyroidism. Study-wide context: Blood was drawn at initial diagnosis, before any treatment. Study-wide points: Blood also carried most expanded thyroid clonotypes exceeding 0.001 frequency.

RNA transcripts provided the template for amplifying TCR beta CDR3 regions. RT-PCR with HTBI primers came first, then second-round multiplex PCR. One entry per CDR3 protein results from TCRdb running MiXCR on the multiplex PCR reads. Here the sample spans about 210,000 distinct CDR3 sequences, around 28% being singletons. Certain patients were not enrolled. These were patients with other autoimmune diseases, uncontrolled infections, pregnancy or lactation. The source of the PBMCs was 9.5 to 10 ml of fresh peripheral blood. This CDR3 is 13 amino acids long. Germline V CDR1 and CDR2: MDHEN, SYDVKM. Trimming took 3 bases from V and 11 from J, leaving 16 bases between them. This clonotype has a count of ten or more. Its antigen is unknown.

This sequence joins TRBV28 and TRBJ1-1; D possibly corresponds to TRBD1 (5 bases). The sequencing sample was made of peripheral blood. This sequence was found in a man in his forties or fifties with Graves' ophthalmopathy. The CDR3 DNA follows: TGTGCCAGCAGTTTCAGAACCAGGGTGGGCGCTTTCTTT. It translates to CASSFRTRVGAFF.